This is a list of T cell receptor beta chains from one sample in a study of OX40 agonist ivuxolimab in advanced cancers. Assay used: immunoSEQ multiplex PCR; TCRdb lists only in-frame clones, some missing. Of 96,000 or so clones listed, around 91% are singletons. Sequences were derived from CD4+ or CD8+ T cells sorted from blood, sampled in a trial of the OX40 agonist ivuxolimab. These receptors all come from an adult with an advanced solid tumor such as melanoma, head and neck, liver or kidney cancer. Both conserved end residues are part of each CDR3. D genes are given only for firm matches. Clone size is shown for a subset of rows, as once, few, many or a class of expanded clone.

D gene: -; clone size: -; V gene: TRBV5-4; J gene: TRBJ1-4; CDR3 DNA: TGTGCCAGCAGCTTGGACGGTCTACTGTTTTTT; CDR3 protein: CASSLDGLLFF
D gene: TRBD1; clone size: -; V gene: TRBV18; J gene: TRBJ2-1; CDR3 DNA: TGTGCCAGCTCTAGACAGGGGTACTACAATGAGCAGTTCTTC; CDR3 protein: CASSRQGYYNEQFF
D gene: TRBD2; clone size: -; V gene: TRBV4-3; J gene: TRBJ2-7; CDR3 DNA: TGCGCCAGCAGCCAGGCCTTAGCGGGAGGGCCTTCCTACGAGCAGTACTTC; CDR3 protein: CASSQALAGGPSYEQYF
D gene: -; clone size: -; V gene: TRBV25-1; J gene: TRBJ1-4; CDR3 DNA: TGTGCCAGCAGTGAATCGGAGGGATCAGTGGATTATAATGAAAAACTGTTTTTT; CDR3 protein: CASSESEGSVDYNEKLFF
D gene: -; clone size: -; V gene: TRBV6-5; J gene: TRBJ2-7; CDR3 DNA: TGTGCCAGCAGTTACTCCTTCACCCGGAGCGAGCAGTACTTC; CDR3 protein: CASSYSFTRSEQYF
D gene: -; clone size: -; V gene: TRBV5-6; J gene: TRBJ1-4; CDR3 DNA: TGTGCCAGCAGCTTGAGGGGGAATGAAAAACTGTTTTTT; CDR3 protein: CASSLRGNEKLFF
D gene: -; clone size: -; V gene: TRBV28; J gene: TRBJ2-5; CDR3 DNA: TGTGCCAGCTTTGGCGGGATACGAGAGACCCAGTACTTC; CDR3 protein: CASFGGIRETQYF
D gene: -; clone size: -; V gene: TRBV7-8; J gene: TRBJ1-2; CDR3 DNA: TGTGCCAGCAGCCTCGGAAAGACAGCTTTCTATGGCTACACCTTC; CDR3 protein: CASSLGKTAFYGYTF
D gene: TRBD1; clone size: -; V gene: TRBV5-1; J gene: TRBJ1-4; CDR3 DNA: TGCGCCAGCAGCCTACAGGGGGCAAATGAAAAACTGTTTTTT; CDR3 protein: CASSLQGANEKLFF
D gene: -; clone size: once; V gene: TRBV7-2; J gene: TRBJ1-3; CDR3 DNA: TGTGCCAGCAGCTTAAGACCCACTTTAGGAAACACCATATATTTT; CDR3 protein: CASSLRPTLGNTIYF
D gene: -; clone size: -; V gene: TRBV5-1; J gene: TRBJ1-1; CDR3 DNA: TGCGCCAGCAGCTTCGGAGGCCGCGTAGGTGAAGCTTTCTTT; CDR3 protein: CASSFGGRVGEAFF
D gene: -; clone size: -; V gene: TRBV7-6; J gene: TRBJ1-1; CDR3 DNA: TGTGCCAGCAGCTTTGGCAGGAGCTCTGAAGCTTTCTTT; CDR3 protein: CASSFGRSSEAFF
D gene: TRBD1; clone size: -; V gene: TRBV18; J gene: TRBJ2-7; CDR3 DNA: TGTGCCAGCTCACCACCTCGTGGGACAGGGAGTTACGAGCAGTACTTC; CDR3 protein: CASSPPRGTGSYEQYF
D gene: TRBD2; clone size: -; V gene: TRBV7-3; J gene: TRBJ2-1; CDR3 DNA: TGTGCCAGCAGCTTATACCAGTCTAGCGGGAAGTTCTTC; CDR3 protein: CASSLYQSSGKFF
D gene: -; clone size: -; V gene: TRBV7-3; J gene: TRBJ2-7; CDR3 DNA: TGTGCCAGCAGCCACCCTATCGAAGGAGGTCGGCAGTACTTC; CDR3 protein: CASSHPIEGGRQYF
D gene: -; clone size: -; V gene: TRBV11-3; J gene: TRBJ2-1; CDR3 DNA: TGTGCCAGCAGCTTAGGGGCAGTCTCCTACAATGAGCAGTTCTTC; CDR3 protein: CASSLGAVSYNEQFF
D gene: -; clone size: -; V gene: TRBV19; J gene: TRBJ2-5; CDR3 DNA: TGTGCCAGTAACTCAGTAGGTCCAGCAGAGACCCAGTACTTC; CDR3 protein: CASNSVGPAETQYF
D gene: -; clone size: -; V gene: TRBV7-9; J gene: TRBJ1-2; CDR3 DNA: TGTGCCAGCAGCTTAGTAGCGGGAACAGCCGACGATACCTATGGCTACACCTTC; CDR3 protein: CASSLVAGTADDTYGYTF
D gene: -; clone size: -; V gene: TRBV6-5; J gene: TRBJ2-5; CDR3 DNA: TGTGCCAGCAGTAGCACCGCGCTCGGGACCCAGTACTTC; CDR3 protein: CASSSTALGTQYF
D gene: -; clone size: -; V gene: TRBV11-3; J gene: TRBJ2-2; CDR3 DNA: TGTGCCAGCAGCTTCCCTTGGAGTGACAGCGCAGGAGAGCTGTTTTTT; CDR3 protein: CASSFPWSDSAGELFF
D gene: TRBD2; clone size: -; V gene: TRBV6-6; J gene: TRBJ2-3; CDR3 DNA: TGTGCCAGCAGTTACCGGACTAGCGGGAGCACAGATACGCAGTATTTT; CDR3 protein: CASSYRTSGSTDTQYF
D gene: -; clone size: -; V gene: TRBV30; J gene: TRBJ1-2; CDR3 DNA: TGTGCCTGGAGTGCGGACAGACCTTATGGCTACACCTTC; CDR3 protein: CAWSADRPYGYTF
D gene: TRBD1; clone size: once; V gene: TRBV11-3; J gene: TRBJ2-5; CDR3 DNA: TGTGCCATCCGGGACAGGGGTTATGGAGAGACCCAGTACTTC; CDR3 protein: CAIRDRGYGETQYF
D gene: -; clone size: -; V gene: TRBV28; J gene: TRBJ2-3; CDR3 DNA: TGTGCCAGCGGCACCAGGAGGGACCGAACAGATACGCAGTATTTT; CDR3 protein: CASGTRRDRTDTQYF
D gene: -; clone size: -; V gene: TRBV27; J gene: TRBJ2-6; CDR3 DNA: TGTGCCAGCAGAAAGGACATTTCTGGGGCCAACGTCCTGACTTTC; CDR3 protein: CASRKDISGANVLTF
D gene: -; clone size: -; V gene: TRBV7-3; J gene: TRBJ1-1; CDR3 DNA: TGTGCCAGCAGCTTAACGGCCGGTGTTGAAGCTTTCTTT; CDR3 protein: CASSLTAGVEAFF
D gene: -; clone size: -; V gene: TRBV9; J gene: TRBJ1-2; CDR3 DNA: TGTGCCAGCAGCGCCCCGACAAGCTATGGCTACACCTTC; CDR3 protein: CASSAPTSYGYTF
D gene: TRBD2; clone size: few; V gene: TRBV5-6; J gene: TRBJ2-1; CDR3 DNA: TGTGCCAGCAGCTTCAGGGCGGGAGGTTTTGGTGAGCAGTTCTTC; CDR3 protein: CASSFRAGGFGEQFF
D gene: -; clone size: -; V gene: TRBV11-3; J gene: TRBJ2-1; CDR3 DNA: TGTGCCGGCACGAGGGTCATCGGGTCCCACAATGAGCAGTTCTTC; CDR3 protein: CAGTRVIGSHNEQFF
D gene: -; clone size: -; V gene: TRBV27; J gene: TRBJ1-2; CDR3 DNA: TGTGCCAGCAGTTTCCGTCAACAGGGTTTTAGGGGCTACACCTTC; CDR3 protein: CASSFRQQGFRGYTF
D gene: TRBD1; clone size: -; V gene: TRBV9; J gene: TRBJ1-4; CDR3 DNA: TGTGCCAGCAGCGTAGGAGCTGCAGGGGGCCCGGGGGAAAAACTGTTTTTT; CDR3 protein: CASSVGAAGGPGEKLFF
D gene: -; clone size: -; V gene: TRBV6-5; J gene: TRBJ2-7; CDR3 DNA: TGTGCCAGCAAAGAAAGGGCGGAAAGCTCCTACGAGCAGTACTTC; CDR3 protein: CASKERAESSYEQYF
D gene: -; clone size: -; V gene: TRBV10-3; J gene: TRBJ2-4; CDR3 DNA: TGTGCCATCAGTGATCCAGGGCAAAACAACATTCAGTACTTC; CDR3 protein: CAISDPGQNNIQYF
D gene: -; clone size: -; V gene: TRBV30; J gene: TRBJ2-7; CDR3 DNA: TGTGCCTGGAGTGTACTCTACGAGCAGTACTTC; CDR3 protein: CAWSVLYEQYF
D gene: TRBD2; clone size: -; V gene: TRBV7-2; J gene: TRBJ2-1; CDR3 DNA: TGTGCCAGCAGGAGACCAACTAGCGGCCACTCCTACAATGAGCAGTTCTTC; CDR3 protein: CASRRPTSGHSYNEQFF
D gene: -; clone size: -; V gene: TRBV7-5; J gene: TRBJ2-1; CDR3 DNA: TGTGCCAGAAGTTATGCGGGAGGGAACAATGAGCAGTTCTTC; CDR3 protein: CARSYAGGNNEQFF
D gene: -; clone size: -; V gene: TRBV13; J gene: TRBJ2-3; CDR3 DNA: TGTGCCAGCAGCGTACAGGGACGGGGCACAGATACGCAGTATTTT; CDR3 protein: CASSVQGRGTDTQYF
D gene: -; clone size: -; V gene: TRBV6-6; J gene: TRBJ1-1; CDR3 DNA: TGTGCCAGCAGTTACACCTATGGGGACACTGAAGCTTTCTTT; CDR3 protein: CASSYTYGDTEAFF
D gene: -; clone size: few; V gene: TRBV2; J gene: TRBJ1-5; CDR3 DNA: TGTGCCAGCAGTGTCGCACGGACCAATCAGCCCCAGCATTTT; CDR3 protein: CASSVARTNQPQHF
D gene: -; clone size: once; V gene: TRBV5-8; J gene: TRBJ1-2; CDR3 DNA: TGTGCCAGCAGCTTGGAGGCCGGGACTGATAACTATGGCTACACCTTC; CDR3 protein: CASSLEAGTDNYGYTF
D gene: -; clone size: -; V gene: TRBV29-1; J gene: TRBJ2-7; CDR3 DNA: TGCAGCGTCGCTCCCCTACAGGGCAACGAGCAGTACTTC; CDR3 protein: CSVAPLQGNEQYF
D gene: -; clone size: -; V gene: TRBV28; J gene: TRBJ2-7; CDR3 DNA: TGTGCCAGCCTACACCCCTCTCTTGCCTACGAGCAGTACTTC; CDR3 protein: CASLHPSLAYEQYF
D gene: -; clone size: -; V gene: TRBV7-2; J gene: TRBJ2-7; CDR3 DNA: TGTGCCAGCAGCTCCCAGTTGGGCTGGGACGAGCAGTACTTC; CDR3 protein: CASSSQLGWDEQYF
D gene: -; clone size: -; V gene: TRBV7-9; J gene: TRBJ2-7; CDR3 DNA: TGTGCCAGCAGCTTATTGGGACGGAGTCTCGAGCAGTACTTC; CDR3 protein: CASSLLGRSLEQYF
D gene: -; clone size: once; V gene: TRBV11-2; J gene: TRBJ2-6; CDR3 DNA: TGTGCCAGCAGCCCACTTAGGTCCAGACAGATTACTGGGGCCAACGTCCTGACTTTC; CDR3 protein: CASSPLRSRQITGANVLTF
D gene: -; clone size: -; V gene: TRBV15; J gene: TRBJ2-7; CDR3 DNA: TGTGCCACCAGCAGAGGGGTTGACTTCTACGAGCAGTACTTC; CDR3 protein: CATSRGVDFYEQYF
D gene: -; clone size: -; V gene: TRBV7-3; J gene: TRBJ2-2; CDR3 DNA: TGTGCCAGCAGCTTAACGGCAGGGAAGACCGGGGAGCTGTTTTTT; CDR3 protein: CASSLTAGKTGELFF
D gene: TRBD2; clone size: once; V gene: TRBV11-3; J gene: TRBJ2-7; CDR3 DNA: TGTGCCAGCAGCTCGCGAGGGACTAGCGGGAGTGGAGTTGATTTC; CDR3 protein: CASSSRGTSGSGVDF
D gene: TRBD1; clone size: -; V gene: TRBV25-1; J gene: TRBJ1-3; CDR3 DNA: TGTGCCAGCAGTGATCCGGGACAGGGGGCTGGAAACACCATATATTTT; CDR3 protein: CASSDPGQGAGNTIYF
D gene: -; clone size: few; V gene: TRBV5-1; J gene: TRBJ2-7; CDR3 DNA: TGCGCCAGCAGCTTGGGGCACTCCTACGAGCAGTACTTC; CDR3 protein: CASSLGHSYEQYF
D gene: -; clone size: -; V gene: TRBV7-2; J gene: TRBJ2-3; CDR3 DNA: TGTGCCACGGGACGACAGTACAAGGCAGATACGCAGTATTTT; CDR3 protein: CATGRQYKADTQYF
D gene: -; clone size: -; V gene: TRBV6-6; J gene: TRBJ2-7; CDR3 DNA: TGTGCCAGCAGTCCTGACCGATGGAGGGGGGATTACTTC; CDR3 protein: CASSPDRWRGDYF
D gene: -; clone size: -; V gene: TRBV6-1; J gene: TRBJ1-5; CDR3 DNA: TGTGCCAGCAGTGAATTCCTACAGGGTAATCAGCCCCAGCATTTT; CDR3 protein: CASSEFLQGNQPQHF
D gene: TRBD2; clone size: -; V gene: TRBV7-3; J gene: TRBJ2-3; CDR3 DNA: TGTGCCAGCAGCTCGGGACTAGAGATTGATACGCAGTATTTT; CDR3 protein: CASSSGLEIDTQYF
D gene: -; clone size: -; V gene: TRBV19; J gene: TRBJ1-4; CDR3 DNA: TGTGCCAGTAGAGACCAATTGACAGCAACTAATGAAAAACTGTTTTTT; CDR3 protein: CASRDQLTATNEKLFF
D gene: -; clone size: -; V gene: TRBV10-3; J gene: TRBJ1-2; CDR3 DNA: TGTGCCATCAGTTCCTCCGGGGAGGGGGCTAACTATGGCTACACCTTC; CDR3 protein: CAISSSGEGANYGYTF
D gene: -; clone size: -; V gene: TRBV27; J gene: TRBJ2-3; CDR3 DNA: TGTGCCAGCAGTTTTGAGCGGTACACAGATACGCAGTATTTT; CDR3 protein: CASSFERYTDTQYF
D gene: -; clone size: -; V gene: TRBV18; J gene: TRBJ1-1; CDR3 DNA: TGTGCCAGCTCACAACTCGACGGGGACACTGAAGCTTTCTTT; CDR3 protein: CASSQLDGDTEAFF